The sequence of this T cell receptor (beta chain) was determined in a study of cytomegalovirus exposure and HLA in healthy donors (dated by TCRdb to the late 2010s). Notes on the research overall: According to an earlier analysis of 550 to 750 of the donors, 150 million to 200 million T cells yielded roughly 110 million unique TCR beta sequences and more than 250 Gb of sequence data. In a later genetic analysis, genome-wide SNP genotypes for about three fifths of the roughly 670 donors were used, and that subset was treated as a discovery cohort. Four to six DR-DQ haplotypes were handled as single units for association and clustering, since linkage in the cohort was strong. To predict cytomegalovirus infection status, the study combined high-throughput TCR immunosequencing, statistical association of individual TCRs with disease status, and machine learning. An earlier analysis of some 500 of the donors used high-throughput TCR beta sequencing to judge whether each TCR beta V gene segment behaved as functional or pseudogenic. Across approximately 400 genotyped donors of the cohort, an average of about 240,000 unique TCR beta nucleotide sequences per donor were sequenced, and roughly 18% of those sequences were non-productive. Of the roughly 430 genotyped donors, roughly 85% fell in the genetic ancestry cluster associated with self-reported Caucasian donors. Every discovery cohort repertoire had been produced on one sequencing platform. The study profiled the T cell repertoires of under 700 subjects by immunosequencing and related them to cytomegalovirus serostatus. Besides the first cohort of 666 subjects, a separate validation cohort made up of over a hundred different subjects was used. Donor age, sex, ethnicity and CMV serostatus were compiled together with the repertoire data. In the later analysis, no new phenotypic data were used to find candidate immune exposures; instead, reliance was placed on TCR beta sequences and their occurrence across donors. Class I and class II HLA loci were covered by the typing at four-digit resolution. The number of typed donors differed by locus: 629-630 for A, B, C, DRB1 and DQB1; some 540 for DQA1; approximately 600 for DPA1; and roughly 470 for DPB1. The study aimed to test whether signatures of past pathogen exposure could be identified by cataloging public T cell receptors. To study patterns of TCR occurrence, a later analysis re-analyzed previously published TCR beta repertoires from 650 to 750 donors and added high-resolution HLA genotyping. Approximately 300 gigabases of sequencing data and roughly 80 million unique TCR sequences made up an early release that covered 500 to 700 HLA-typed donors. Study-wide findings and limitations: HLA typing was unavailable for some donors at each locus, so association tests used only the typed subset. A further reported finding was that TCR beta sequences accurately predicted the HLA-A and HLA-B alleles for most subjects in the first cohort. Some IMGT-functional V segments, including TRBV6-2 and TRBV6-3, could not be told apart with the 87-base-pair reads, so those segments were excluded. Several of the top co-occurrence clusters appeared to be linked to parvovirus B19, influenza, CMV and Epstein-Barr virus, according to a later analysis. Most TCR sequences were seen in very few donors, while some public TCRs were found in many individuals. In a later genetic analysis, a missense DCLRE1C variant was associated with V-gene and J-gene trimming of TCR beta chains, and the association was replicated in an independent cohort. Seventeen rarely observed V segments, including chromosome 9 orphons, were excluded from the earlier analysis of several hundred of the donors because counts were too low. Correlated functional status among segregating V segments might be attributable to linkage disequilibrium, but an unknown experimental factor could not be ruled out. According to a later genetic analysis, donors in an Asian-associated ancestry cluster had fewer N-insertions in productive TCRs than the roughly 670-donor mean. It was suggested by the authors that the approach could potentially be generalized to other disease states and immunological phenotypes. In an earlier analysis of some 540 of the donors, most TCR beta V segments appeared in productive rearrangements about 87% or about 30% of the time, broadly matching IMGT annotations. In vitro tests confirmed that a few of the cytomegalovirus-associated TCR beta chains recognize cytomegalovirus antigens. In a later analysis, HLA-associated TCR beta chains were found to be more clonally expanded and to have lower generation probabilities than equally common non-associated chains. The classifier was reported to diagnose cytomegalovirus status with high specificity and sensitivity in both the original and validation cohorts. In a later analysis, around 17,000 TCR beta sequences were associated with specific HLA alleles at a false discovery rate of 0.05. A later analysis found that most CMV-associated TCR beta chains appeared HLA-restricted, with HLA associations seemingly driven largely by CMV exposure. Presence/absence analyses assumed roughly uniform sequencing depth across donors, an assumption that may not hold. Immune exposure information for the cohort was limited to CMV serostatus. When HLA alleles, especially DR and DQ, strongly co-occurred, attributing TCR associations to individual alleles was difficult. A cluster of highly shared sequence variants was judged likely to represent a technical artifact of the sequencing pipeline. In the study, about 150 TCR beta chains were listed as associated with cytomegalovirus. In this cohort, only TCR beta chains were sequenced, and detectable features were limited by the absence of alpha or paired-chain data. In a later analysis, TCR association rates were found to vary across HLA loci, with the most associated TCRs seen for DRB1 alleles and the fewest for HLA-C alleles.

The cohort consisted of hundreds of healthy bone marrow donors. All cohort members were sampled while nominally healthy, although unrecorded immune exposures were likely present. The donor tested CMV seropositive, placing the donor among the roughly 300 seropositive members of the cohort. A peripheral blood sample was provided by each donor, and peripheral blood mononuclear cells were used for TCR beta sequencing. The Qiagen DNeasy Blood Extraction Kit was used to extract genomic DNA from the blood cell samples. Receptors were amplified or captured by the immunoSEQ multiplex PCR assay. A mixture of 60 forward primers for TCR Vbeta segments and 13 reverse primers for TCR Jbeta segments was used in the multiplex PCR. Amplification of the CDR3 region of rearranged TCR beta genes was performed with a multiplex PCR assay on genomic DNA. On the Illumina HiSeq System, the amplified TCR beta libraries were sequenced as 87-base-pair reads. Per the original workflow: A later analysis tallied 70 million to 100 million unique TCR beta chains across the 666 repertoires, and around 10 million of those chains were shared by two or more donors. Raw reads were error-corrected and collapsed into unique sequences with a nearest-neighbor algorithm that merged closely related sequences to remove PCR and sequencing errors. CDR3 sequences were aligned to IMGT reference sequences to assign V, D and J gene segments. For a sequence to be retained, a match of at least six nucleotides was required to both a V gene segment and a J gene segment. Rearrangements were classified as productive when the CDR3 lacked stop codons and remained in frame with V and J, and all other rearrangements were classified as non-productive. CDR3 was defined by IMGT convention, running from the second conserved V-encoded cysteine to the conserved J-encoded phenylalanine. Sequences without an unambiguous match to a single V gene segment were excluded from the earlier analysis of about 600 of the donors. In an earlier analysis of 450 to 750 of the donors, a V segment was called functional when productive rearrangements were above 56.7%, and segregating when the standard deviation between donors exceeded 5%. To diagnose cytomegalovirus status from the catalog of TCR beta chain sequences, a statistical classification framework was built. In a later analysis, TCR nucleotide sequences were compared against IMGT/GENE-DB human TR gene sequences so that V and J genes could be assigned. Using the TCRdist pipeline, a later analysis assigned CDR3 sequences along with most-parsimonious VDJ recombination scenarios. A later analysis defined each TCR beta chain by its CDR3 amino acid sequence plus V-gene family, and excluded reads lacking a unique V-gene family. To address suspected cross-contamination and a sequencing artifact, a later analysis removed 450 to 700 highly shared, low-generation-probability nucleotide sequences. In a later analysis, a clonal expansion index for each public chain was calculated from normalized within-repertoire ranks of inferred template counts. A later analysis computed generation probabilities with a VDJ recombination model fitted to out-of-frame rearrangements, and checked the results against IGoR. In a later analysis, hypergeometric tests were used to score TCR-TCR, TCR-HLA and TCR-CMV co-occurrence, with a repertoire-size bias correction applied to TCR pairs. In a later analysis, false discovery rates were estimated by permuting HLA or CMV assignments 20 times. In a later analysis, co-occurring TCRs were grouped with DBSCAN, and TCRdist sequence similarity was added when clustering was performed within HLA-allele-positive subsets. Co-occurrence clustering excluded repertoires with fewer than 30,000 or more than 120,000 public chains, plus five with anomalous nucleotide sharing. As stored in TCRdb, this immuneACCESS dataset retains in-frame rearrangements with V and J assigned. A fraction of the clones does not appear; measured against another copy, unresolved V genes explain less than half of the discrepancy, and the remainder lacks a known reason. D and trimming come from the DNA, and the V and J calls and clone size come from that table. This sample is represented by approximately 130,000 clones; 8.5% to 9% of them were singletons. Approximately 6% of the sample lies in the top ten.

The CDR3 starts with the cysteine, ends with the phenylalanine, and has 17 residues. Left in the record is the CDR3 DNA by itself, 51 bases read in frame from the first base. CDR1 and CDR2 are drawn from the germline V gene: MNHNS, SASEGT. Germline trimming: 2 bases from V, 1 base from J; junction bases outside gene matches: 6. In this sample, this clone turned up a few times. Its antigen remains undetermined. Per-nucleotide qualities are absent, and no much larger clonotype sits a single base away. Sequences were obtained from PBMCs. The chain links TRBV6-1 with TRBJ1-1; 11 bases in between match TRBD1. This receptor was taken from a woman in her thirties or forties in good health and CMV-seropositive. In nucleotide form, the sequence is TGTGCCAGCAGTGAACCCCCCGGACAGGGGGCGAACACTGAAGCTTTCTTT. Its translation reads: CASSEPPGQGANTEAFF.